This T cell receptor beta chain was profiled in a study of blood T cell repertoires in COVID-19 (TCRdb year 2020). Turning to the overall study: The collaborator samples originated in the United States, Italy and Spain and spanned the acute and convalescent phases of COVID-19. The dataset comprised deeply sampled blood TCRbeta repertoires from subjects exposed to, actively infected with, or recovered from COVID-19. The prospective study material was composed of cDNA or gDNA derived from T cells, B-cell-depleted T cells, or PBMCs. Samples were obtained from the ongoing ImmuneRACE study (first 160 participants) and from over 1,000 subjects provided by 6 global collaborators. The sample metadata nearly always contained a de-identified subject ID, COVID-19 status, age in years and sex. A freely available public database, intended as a resource for researchers studying the immune response to SARS-CoV-2, is where the repertoires were released. Where available, HLA class I and class II types were obtained from metadata supplied by the sample provider rather than from assay-based typing. What the work shows at the level of the full study, not this receptor alone: Clinical and demographic metadata were provided uncurated, with the amount varying by source and participant.

In the case of this clone: No antigen is known for it. No base quality information exists; no much larger clone differs at one position.

The germline V gene supplies CDR1 MNHEY and CDR2 SVGAGI. The germline V and J ends show losses of 4 bases and 6 bases respectively, and no gene match explains 3 bases of the junction. The cysteine opens and the phenylalanine closes a CDR3 of 13 amino acids. CDR3 DNA is the only sequence kept; it has 39 bases, read in frame from the first base. The immunoSEQ Assay, a bias-controlled multiplex PCR, was used to amplify TCRbeta CDR3 regions from genomic DNA. Per the source publication's procedure: Within the assay, amplification of reference gene primers was used to estimate how many nucleated cells each sample contained. To quantify the absolute abundance of each unique TCRbeta CDR3 rearrangement, sequence reads were collapsed and filtered. For each sample, productive Simpson clonality was calculated by taking the square root of Simpson's diversity index across productive rearrangements. TCRdb provides this immuneACCESS table in a form limited to in-frame rearrangements. Some clones are lacking; in checked studies, under half of them reflect an unresolved V gene, and why the rest are absent is not known. The V and J calls and clone size are taken from that table; D and trimming were inferred from the DNA. The sample contains tens of thousands of clones, approximately 85% of them found a single time. The ten largest clones capture approximately 3% of the sample.

Each collaborating institution followed its own protocols to collect whole blood in K2EDTA tubes. For TCRbeta analysis, collaborator samples were shipped as frozen whole blood, as isolated PBMCs, or as DNA extracted from either sample type. Sequencing used peripheral blood. The sequence derives from a man aged 50 to 60 with active COVID-19. The chain is encoded by TRBV6-5 joined to TRBJ1-2, and TRBD1 matches 9 of the central bases. The CDR3 reads as follows: CASSLDRGDGYTF. The DNA sequence reads TGTGCCAGCAGTTTGGACAGGGGTGATGGCTACACCTTC.